This entry lists 8 T cell receptor beta chains sequenced from one sample in a study of blood T cell repertoires in COVID-19. TCRdb's table, derived via immunoSEQ multiplex PCR, lists solely in-frame clones and lacks some. Of 310,000 or so clones listed, around 88% are singletons. Sequenced material: peripheral blood. The receptors derive from a woman aged 30 to 39 who had recovered from COVID-19.

The J gene is TRBJ2-7, the V gene TRBV14; TRBD2 might be the D (6 bases). The germline V gene has CDR1 SGHDN and CDR2 FVKESK. This CDR3 region has 16 residues. The V and J ends lost 6 bases and 3 bases respectively, with 21 bases between them. DNA of the CDR3: TGTGCCAGCAGTACCACCGGGACTCAGTCCCGCTACGAGCAGTACTTC. It codes for CASSTTGTQSRYEQYF.

V is TRBV13 and J is TRBJ2-2; TRBD2 aligns across 8 bases. This CDR3 has 15 residues. Germline trimming cut 3 bases from V and 3 bases from J; bases unmatched to any gene: 3. Per germline, CDR1 PRHDT and CDR2 FYEKMQ (reference sequence). CDR3 bases: TGTGCCAGCAGCTTTACGCGGGGGGACACCGGGGAGCTGTTTTTT. It codes for CASSFTRGDTGELFF.

The CDR3 nucleotides read TGTGCCAGCAGCGTGGGGGAGGGAGTCGGCTACACCTTC. It specifies CASSVGEGVGYTF. The V call is TRBV11-2, the J call TRBJ1-2, with a possible D match to TRBD1 (5 bases). Germline V gives CDR1 SGHAT, CDR2 FQNNGV. The V end lost 5 bases, the J end lost 8 bases, and 15 bases lay between the germline ends. The CDR3 is made up of 13 amino acids.

This chain joins TRBV10-2 and TRBJ2-7, with a tentative D call TRBD1 (5 bases). From germline, CDR1 is WSHSY and CDR2 SAAADI. With 8 bases removed from V and 3 bases from J, the gap between germline ends came to 17 bases. The length of the CDR3 is 14 residues. This CDR3 reads CASWAGLTHYEQYF. CDR3 DNA sequence: TGCGCCAGCTGGGCAGGGTTAACACACTACGAGCAGTACTTC.

The J gene is TRBJ2-3, the V gene TRBV28, with TRBD2 matching 11 bases. From germline, CDR1 is MDHEN and CDR2 SYDVKM. The CDR3 consists of 16 residues. The V and J ends lost 5 bases and 2 bases, in that order; junction bases with no gene match: 6. The CDR3 spells CASSLLAGGTTDTQYF. In DNA form, the CDR3 reads TGTGCCAGCAGTCTATTAGCGGGAGGGACCACAGATACGCAGTATTTT.

The V gene is TRBV20-1, the J gene TRBJ2-5, with D hard to call. This CDR3 spans 10 amino acids. The V gene lost 6 bases and the J gene lost 3 bases, with 5 bases spanning the gap. The germline V gene has CDR1 DFQATT and CDR2 SNEGSKA (reference sequence). CDR3 DNA: TGCAGTGCCCTAGAAGAGACCCAGTACTTC. Amino acids: CSALEETQYF.

The J gene is TRBJ2-5, the V gene TRBV7-9; a weak D match, TRBD1 (6 bases). V lost 4 bases, J lost 3 bases, and 21 bases lay in between. Germline V gene sequence: CDR1 SEHNR, CDR2 FQNEAQ (reference sequence). The CDR3 sequence is 17 residues long. CDR3 protein: CASSSTRGGPGKETQYF. CDR3 bases: TGTGCCAGCAGCTCTACCCGAGGGGGTCCGGGGAAAGAGACCCAGTACTTC.

The rearrangement links TRBV6-5 to TRBJ2-1; perhaps TRBD2 as D (6 bases). Trimming cost V 2 bases and J 6 bases, with 8 bases left between them. This CDR3 is built from 13 residues. CDR1 and CDR2 from the germline V gene are MNHEY and SVGAGI. CDR3 sequence: CASSYGTLNEQFF. Written as DNA, the CDR3 is TGTGCCAGCAGTTACGGGACTCTCAATGAGCAGTTCTTC.